This T cell receptor (beta chain) was retrieved from a study of T cell responses to AZD1222 COVID-19 vaccine. Study-level results: Variant regions that are unmutated are reportedly the target of nearly half of spike-specific TCRs. Samples come after the peak T cell response, not at day 14.

This clone has only one observation. Its matching antigen is unknown. Sequenced by immunoSEQ multiplex PCR; TCRdb stores in-frame clones only, minus some. The sample has more than 35,000 clones; around four fifths are singletons. V lost 5 bases and J lost 3, with 10 bases in between. CDR3 length: 13 residues. CDR1 is MDHEN, CDR2 SYDVKM, per germline. The TCR comes from an adult who received the MenACWY meningococcal vaccine as a control. The chain employs TRBV28 and TRBJ1-2, with D unclear. Here the sequenced sample was peripheral blood, taken 28 days after the second dose of the MenACWY control vaccine. The CDR3 loop is CASSPSRYYGYTF. CDR3 sequence (DNA): TGTGCCAGCAGTCCTTCGCGCTACTATGGCTACACCTTC.